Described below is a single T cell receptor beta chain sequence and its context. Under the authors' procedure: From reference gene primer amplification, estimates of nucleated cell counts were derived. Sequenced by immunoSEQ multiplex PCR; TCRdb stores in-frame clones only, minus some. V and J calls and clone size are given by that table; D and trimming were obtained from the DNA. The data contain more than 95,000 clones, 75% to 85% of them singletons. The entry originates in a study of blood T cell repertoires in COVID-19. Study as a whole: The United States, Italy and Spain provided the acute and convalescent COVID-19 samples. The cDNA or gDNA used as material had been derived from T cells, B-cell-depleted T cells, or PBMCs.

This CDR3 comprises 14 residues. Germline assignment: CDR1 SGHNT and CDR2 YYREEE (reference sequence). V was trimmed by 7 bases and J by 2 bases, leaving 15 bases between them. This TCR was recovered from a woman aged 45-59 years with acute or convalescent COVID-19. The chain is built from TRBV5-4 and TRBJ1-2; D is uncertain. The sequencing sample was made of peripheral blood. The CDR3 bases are TGTGCCAGCTCCCTTGAATGGCAGAACTATGGCTACACCTTC. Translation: CASSLEWQNYGYTF.